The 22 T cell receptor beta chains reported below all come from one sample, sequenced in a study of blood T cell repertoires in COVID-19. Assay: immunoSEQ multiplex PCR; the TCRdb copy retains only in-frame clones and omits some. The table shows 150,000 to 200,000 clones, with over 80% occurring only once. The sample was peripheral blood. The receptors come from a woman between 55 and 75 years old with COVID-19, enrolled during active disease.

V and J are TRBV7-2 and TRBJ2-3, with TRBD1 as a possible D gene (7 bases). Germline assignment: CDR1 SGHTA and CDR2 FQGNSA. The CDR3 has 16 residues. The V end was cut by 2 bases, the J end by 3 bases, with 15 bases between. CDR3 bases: TGTGCCAGCAGCTTATACCGCAGGGGGGTAACAGATACGCAGTATTTT. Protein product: CASSLYRRGVTDTQYF.

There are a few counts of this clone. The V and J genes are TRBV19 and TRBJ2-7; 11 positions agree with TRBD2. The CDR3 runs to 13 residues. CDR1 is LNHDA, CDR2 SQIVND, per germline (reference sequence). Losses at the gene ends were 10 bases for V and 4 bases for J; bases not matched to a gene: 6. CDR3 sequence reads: CATSLAGGYEQYV. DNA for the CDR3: TGTGCCACCTCCCTAGCGGGGGGTTACGAGCAGTACGTC.

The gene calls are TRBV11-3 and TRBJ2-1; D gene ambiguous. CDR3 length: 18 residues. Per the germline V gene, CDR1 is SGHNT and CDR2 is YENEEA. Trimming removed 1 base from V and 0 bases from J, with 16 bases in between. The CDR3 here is CASSLVWCVPSSYNEQFF. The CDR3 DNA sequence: TGTGCCAGCAGCTTAGTATGGTGTGTGCCGAGCTCCTACAATGAGCAGTTCTTC.

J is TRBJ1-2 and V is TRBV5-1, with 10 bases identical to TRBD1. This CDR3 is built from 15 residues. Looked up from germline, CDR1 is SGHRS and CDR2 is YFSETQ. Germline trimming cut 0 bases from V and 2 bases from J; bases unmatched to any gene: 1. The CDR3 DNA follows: TGCGCCAGCAGCTTGGGACAGGGGGCGAACTATGGCTACACCTTC. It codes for CASSLGQGANYGYTF.

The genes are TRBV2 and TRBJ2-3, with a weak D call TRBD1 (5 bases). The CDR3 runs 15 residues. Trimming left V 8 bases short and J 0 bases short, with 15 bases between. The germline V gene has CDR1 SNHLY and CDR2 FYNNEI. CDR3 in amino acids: CASGPRGFSTDTQYF. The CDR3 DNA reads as TGTGCCAGCGGACCAAGGGGCTTCAGCACAGATACGCAGTATTTT.

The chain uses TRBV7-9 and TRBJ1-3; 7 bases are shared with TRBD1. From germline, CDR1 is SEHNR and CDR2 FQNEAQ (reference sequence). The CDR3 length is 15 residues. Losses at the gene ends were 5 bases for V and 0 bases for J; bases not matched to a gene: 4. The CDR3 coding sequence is TGTGCCAGCAGCCCAGGGGGGATCTCTGGAAACACCATATATTTT. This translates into CASSPGGISGNTIYF.

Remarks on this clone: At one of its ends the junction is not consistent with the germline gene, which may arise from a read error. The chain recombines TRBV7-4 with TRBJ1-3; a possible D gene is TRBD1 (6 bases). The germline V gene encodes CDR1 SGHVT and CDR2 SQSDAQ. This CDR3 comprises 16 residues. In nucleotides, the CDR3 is TGTGCCAGCAGCTTAGGGTTAGGGGGTTCTGGAAACACTATATATTTT. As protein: CASSLGLGGSGNTIYF.

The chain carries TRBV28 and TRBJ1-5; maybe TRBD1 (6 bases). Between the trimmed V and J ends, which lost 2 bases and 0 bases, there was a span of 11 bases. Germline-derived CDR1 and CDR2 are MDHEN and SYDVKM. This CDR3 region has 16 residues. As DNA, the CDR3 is TGTGCCAGCAGTTTACGCGGACAGTATAGCAATCAGCCCCAGCATTTT. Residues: CASSLRGQYSNQPQHF.

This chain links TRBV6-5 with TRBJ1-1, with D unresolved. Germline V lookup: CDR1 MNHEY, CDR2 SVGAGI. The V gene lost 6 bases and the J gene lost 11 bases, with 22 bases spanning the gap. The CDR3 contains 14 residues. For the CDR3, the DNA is TGTGCCAGCAGGTCCGGGAGTACTAAGCGGCTCGCTTTCTTT. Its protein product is CASRSGSTKRLAFF.

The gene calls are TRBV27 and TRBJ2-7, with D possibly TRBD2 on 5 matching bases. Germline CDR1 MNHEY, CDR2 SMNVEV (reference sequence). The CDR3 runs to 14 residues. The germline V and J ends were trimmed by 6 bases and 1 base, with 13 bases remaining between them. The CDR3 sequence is CASSPPPGSYEQYF. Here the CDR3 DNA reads TGTGCCAGCAGCCCCCCCCCGGGGTCCTACGAGCAGTACTTC.

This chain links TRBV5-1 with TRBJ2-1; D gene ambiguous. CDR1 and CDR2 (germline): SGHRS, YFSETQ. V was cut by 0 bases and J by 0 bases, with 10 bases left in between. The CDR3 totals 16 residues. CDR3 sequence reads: CASSLVAGSSYNEQFF. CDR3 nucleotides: TGCGCCAGCAGCTTGGTGGCAGGTAGCTCCTACAATGAGCAGTTCTTC.

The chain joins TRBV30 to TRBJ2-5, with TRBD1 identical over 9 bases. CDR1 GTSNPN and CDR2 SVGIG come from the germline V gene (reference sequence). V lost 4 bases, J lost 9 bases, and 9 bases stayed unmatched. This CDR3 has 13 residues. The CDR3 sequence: CAWTTSRQGAQYF. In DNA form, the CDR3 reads TGTGCCTGGACCACGTCTCGACAGGGGGCCCAGTACTTC.

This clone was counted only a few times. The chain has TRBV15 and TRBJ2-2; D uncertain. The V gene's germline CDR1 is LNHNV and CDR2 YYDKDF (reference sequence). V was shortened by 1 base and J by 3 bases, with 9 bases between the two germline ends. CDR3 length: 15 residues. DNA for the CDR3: TGTGCCACCAGCAGAGTGGCAGTATACACCGGGGAGCTGTTTTTT. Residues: CATSRVAVYTGELFF.

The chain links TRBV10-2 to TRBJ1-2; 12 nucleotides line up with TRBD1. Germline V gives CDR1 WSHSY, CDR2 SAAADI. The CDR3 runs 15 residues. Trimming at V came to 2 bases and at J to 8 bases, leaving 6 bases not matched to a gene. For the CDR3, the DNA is TGCGCCAGCAGTGAGGGGGGGACAGGGGGCTCCGGCTACACCTTC. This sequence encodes CASSEGGTGGSGYTF.

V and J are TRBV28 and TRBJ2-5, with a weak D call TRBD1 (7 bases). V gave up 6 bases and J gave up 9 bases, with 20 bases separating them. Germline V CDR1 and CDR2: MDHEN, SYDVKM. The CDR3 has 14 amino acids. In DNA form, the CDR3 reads TGTGCCAGCAGCCGATCAGGGGGGATTAGGGCCCAGTACTTC. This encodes CASSRSGGIRAQYF.

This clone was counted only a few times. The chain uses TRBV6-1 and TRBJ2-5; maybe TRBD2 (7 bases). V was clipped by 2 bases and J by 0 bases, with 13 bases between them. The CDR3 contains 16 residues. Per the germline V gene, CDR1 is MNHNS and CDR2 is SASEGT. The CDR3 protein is CASSERGGLDQETQYF. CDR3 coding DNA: TGTGCCAGCAGTGAAAGGGGGGGCTTGGACCAAGAGACCCAGTACTTC.

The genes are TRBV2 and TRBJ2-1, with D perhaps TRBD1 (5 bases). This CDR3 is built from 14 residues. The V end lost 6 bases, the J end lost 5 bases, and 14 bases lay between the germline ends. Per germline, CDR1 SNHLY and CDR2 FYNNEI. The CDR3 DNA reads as TGTGCCAGCAGATGGACACAGACTGACAATGAGCAGTTCTTC. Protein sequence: CASRWTQTDNEQFF.

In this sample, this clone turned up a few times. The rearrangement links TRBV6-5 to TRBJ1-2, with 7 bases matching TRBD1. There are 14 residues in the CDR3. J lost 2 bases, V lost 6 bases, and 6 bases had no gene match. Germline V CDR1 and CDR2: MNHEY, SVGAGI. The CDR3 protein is CASSRGGSNYGYTF. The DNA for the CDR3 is TGTGCCAGCAGCCGAGGGGGCTCCAACTATGGCTACACCTTC.

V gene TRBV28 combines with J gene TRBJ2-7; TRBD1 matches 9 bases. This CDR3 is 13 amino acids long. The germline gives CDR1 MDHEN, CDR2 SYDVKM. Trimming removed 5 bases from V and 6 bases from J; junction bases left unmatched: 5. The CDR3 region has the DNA TGTGCCAGCAGTCGGACAGGGGTGGGCGAGCAGTACGTC. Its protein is CASSRTGVGEQYV.

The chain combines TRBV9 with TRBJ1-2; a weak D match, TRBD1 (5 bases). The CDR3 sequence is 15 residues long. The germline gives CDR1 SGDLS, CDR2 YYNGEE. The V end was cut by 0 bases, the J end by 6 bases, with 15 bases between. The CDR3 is CASSVDFGGGDGYTF. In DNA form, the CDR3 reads TGTGCCAGCAGCGTAGATTTTGGGGGAGGCGATGGCTACACCTTC.

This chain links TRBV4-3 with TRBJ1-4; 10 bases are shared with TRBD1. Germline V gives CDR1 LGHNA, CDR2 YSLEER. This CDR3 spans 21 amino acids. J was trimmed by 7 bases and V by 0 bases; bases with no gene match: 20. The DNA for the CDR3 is TGCGCCAGCAGCCAAGATACGACCGGGACAGGGGATTGGGGGCCGGGTGAAAAACTGTTTTTT. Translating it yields CASSQDTTGTGDWGPGEKLFF.

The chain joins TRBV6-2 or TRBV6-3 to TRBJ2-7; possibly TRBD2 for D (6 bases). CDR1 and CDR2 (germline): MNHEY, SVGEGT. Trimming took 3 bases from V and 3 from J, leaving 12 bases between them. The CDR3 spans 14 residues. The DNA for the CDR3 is TGTGCCAGCAGTTATGGAGGGACTCTCTACGAGCAGTACTTC. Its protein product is CASSYGGTLYEQYF.